Below are 28 T cell receptor beta chains sequenced from a single sample in a study of blood T cell repertoires in COVID-19. Data came from immunoSEQ multiplex PCR; TCRdb stores just in-frame clones and leaves some out. The sample yields approximately 20,000 clones, about nine tenths seen once. Sample: peripheral blood. The receptors were gathered from a human donor in a cohort sampled during active COVID-19.

This clone was picked up a small number of times. The chain couples TRBV5-6 to TRBJ2-3, with TRBD1 identical over 7 bases. The V segment lost 0 bases and the J segment 2 bases; nucleotides outside the gene matches: 9. Germline assignment: CDR1 SGHDT and CDR2 YYEEEE. There are 17 residues in the CDR3. This CDR3 reads CASSLGKTGKPTDTQYF. For the CDR3, the DNA is TGTGCCAGCAGCTTGGGCAAGACAGGGAAACCCACAGATACGCAGTATTTT.

This clone has a single count. The chain carries TRBV28 and TRBJ1-1; D is ambiguous. The CDR3 covers 14 residues. The V and J ends lost 4 bases and 1 base respectively, with 10 bases between them. CDR1 is MDHEN, CDR2 SYDVKM, per germline. CDR3 loop: CASSSPGRNTEAFF. In DNA, the CDR3 is TGTGCCAGCAGTTCACCGGGTAGGAACACTGAAGCTTTCTTT.

In this sample, this clone turned up a few times. V is TRBV2 and J is TRBJ1-6; 7 nucleotides line up with TRBD1. V was clipped by 3 bases and J by 8 bases; unmatched bases: 1. The CDR3 is 13 residues long. Germline V CDR1 and CDR2: SNHLY, FYNNEI. The CDR3 sequence: CASSDTGDSPLHF. The CDR3 nucleotides are TGTGCCAGCAGTGACACAGGGGATTCACCCCTCCACTTT. The whole variable domain, remainder taken from reference TRBV2 and TRBJ1-6, is EPEVTQTPSHQVTQMGQEVILRCVPISNHLYFYWYRQILGQKVEFLVSFYNNEISEKSEIFDDQFSVERPDGSNFTLKIRSTKLEDSAMYFCASSDTGDSPLHFGNGTRLTVT.

For the CDR3, the DNA is TGTGCCAGCAGCTTAGGAGGTGGGACAGCAACATGGGAGACCCAGTACTTC. Residues: CASSLGGGTATWETQYF. The chain links TRBV11-3 to TRBJ2-5, with 7 bases identical to TRBD1. The CDR3 runs to 17 residues. Germline V lookup: CDR1 SGHNT, CDR2 YENEEA. J was trimmed by 5 bases and V by 1 base; bases with no gene match: 13.

The chain recombines TRBV3-1 (or the pseudogene TRBV3-2) with TRBJ2-5; the D is unclear. CDR1 and CDR2 (germline): LGHDT, YNNKEL (reference sequence). The germline V and J ends were trimmed by 2 bases and 5 bases, with 9 bases remaining between them. The CDR3 has 13 residues. CDR3 amino acids: CASSQKALETQYF. Here the CDR3 DNA reads TGTGCCAGCAGCCAAAAAGCACTCGAGACCCAGTACTTC.

The V and J genes are TRBV7-2 and TRBJ1-2, with TRBD1 matching over 10 bases. The CDR3 is 15 amino acids. CDR1 and CDR2 from the germline V gene are SGHTA and FQGNSA. V lost 5 bases to trimming and J lost 7 bases; unmatched junction nucleotides: 10. In nucleotides, the CDR3 is TGTGCCAGCAGCCCGGAGACAGGGGGCTTTGGTGGCTACACCTTC. This translates into CASSPETGGFGGYTF.

V usage is TRBV5-1 and J usage is TRBJ2-7; TRBD2 aligns across 10 bases. V was clipped by 3 bases and J by 1 base; unmatched bases: 7. Per the germline V gene, CDR1 is SGHRS and CDR2 is YFSETQ. The CDR3 extends over 16 amino acids. CDR3 coding DNA: TGCGCCAGCAGCTCGAGCGGGGGGGCTCGATCCTACGAGCAGTACTTC. It codes for CASSSSGGARSYEQYF.

V is TRBV18 and J is TRBJ1-3; a possible D gene is TRBD1 (6 bases). CDR3 length equals 15 residues. V gave up 5 bases and J gave up 0 bases, with 11 bases separating them. Germline assignment: CDR1 KGHSH and CDR2 LQKENI. CDR3 residues: CASSVQGGSGNTIYF. In DNA, the CDR3 is TGTGCCAGCTCAGTACAGGGCGGCTCTGGAAACACCATATATTTT.

This chain connects TRBV19 to TRBJ1-3, with 7 bases that match TRBD1. The CDR3 extends over 14 amino acids. Losses at the gene ends were 6 bases for V and 1 base for J; bases not matched to a gene: 3. Germline loops: CDR1 LNHDA, CDR2 SQIVND (reference sequence). CDR3: CASSPTGSGNTIYF. CDR3 in DNA: TGTGCCAGTAGCCCGACAGGGTCTGGAAACACCATATATTTT. Full variable domain (outside the CDR3, taken from reference TRBV19 and TRBJ1-3): DGGITQSPKYLFRKEGQNVTLSCEQNLNHDAMYWYRQDPGQGLRLIYYSQIVNDFQKGDIAEGYSVSREKKESFPLTVTSAQKNPTAFYLCASSPTGSGNTIYFGEGSWLTVV.

The chain recombines TRBV6-5 with TRBJ2-1; a possible D gene is TRBD2 (5 bases). This CDR3 is built from 15 residues. Germline V CDR1 and CDR2: MNHEY, SVGAGI. V was cut by 6 bases and J by 9 bases, with 21 bases left in between. The chain's CDR3 is CASRNDPFTGSEQFF. The CDR3 DNA is TGTGCCAGCAGGAATGACCCGTTTACGGGAAGTGAGCAGTTCTTC.

On this clone itself: Other DNA sequences in this specimen translate into the identical CDR3. The CDR3 DNA follows: TGTGCCAGCAGCTTAGGCGGGGGATACGAGCAGTACTTC. As protein: CASSLGGGYEQYF. The genes are TRBV7-3 and TRBJ2-7; 7 bases agree with TRBD2. Germline V gene data show CDR1 as SGHTA and CDR2 as FQGTGA. After removal of 2 bases from V and 4 bases from J, the junction contained 2 bases not matched to a gene. The CDR3 has 13 residues.

The chain links TRBV18 to TRBJ1-4; 8 bases map to TRBD1. Germline values: CDR1 KGHSH, CDR2 LQKENI. After removal of 3 bases from V and 0 bases from J, the junction contained 9 bases not matched to a gene. The CDR3 runs to 18 residues. The CDR3, as DNA: TGTGCCAGCTCACCGGGACAGGCGAGGGGGGCAACTAATGAAAAACTGTTTTTT. Amino acids: CASSPGQARGATNEKLFF.

CDR3 region: CASSRTGEQPQHF. In nucleotides, the CDR3 is TGTGCCAGCAGCAGGACAGGGGAACAGCCCCAGCATTTT. The chain employs TRBV14 and TRBJ1-5, with 9 bases lining up with TRBD1. Germline CDR1 is SGHDN and CDR2 is FVKESK. Germline trimming cut 5 bases from V and 7 bases from J; bases unmatched to any gene: 3. CDR3 length equals 13 residues.

The chain couples TRBV4-2 to TRBJ2-3; 12 nucleotides line up with TRBD2. Germline CDR1 reads LGHNA; CDR2 reads YNFKEQ. V lost 2 bases, J lost 6 bases, and 12 bases stayed unmatched. CDR3 size: 18 residues. CDR3 sequence reads: CASSQLAGGPIGGDTQYF. CDR3 nucleotide sequence: TGTGCCAGCAGCCAACTAGCGGGAGGGCCCATAGGGGGGGATACGCAGTATTTT.

This chain links TRBV6-4 with TRBJ2-7, with no clear D. Trimming pared 9 bases from V and 1 base from J, leaving 10 bases between. In germline, CDR1 is MRHNA, CDR2 SNTAGT. The CDR3 spans 12 residues. The CDR3: CASSSRSYEQYF. CDR3 nucleotide sequence: TGTGCCAGTAGTAGCCGGTCCTACGAGCAGTACTTC.

The genes are TRBV11-2 and TRBJ1-6; 8 nucleotides match TRBD1. In germline, CDR1 is SGHAT, CDR2 FQNNGV. Trimming took 6 bases from V and 6 from J; bases not matched to a gene: 7. The CDR3 covers 15 residues. The CDR3 region is CASRPGGAVNSPLHF. Here the CDR3 DNA reads TGTGCCAGCAGGCCAGGGGGCGCCGTTAATTCACCCCTCCACTTT.

This chain links TRBV7-9 with TRBJ2-1; D is perhaps TRBD2 (6 bases). The CDR3 sequence is 15 residues long. In germline, CDR1 is SEHNR, CDR2 FQNEAQ (reference sequence). V lost 5 bases and J 5 bases, leaving 16 bases between the germline ends. Here the CDR3 reads CASSAPGLPDNEQFF. For the CDR3, the DNA is TGTGCCAGCAGCGCCCCGGGACTTCCGGACAATGAGCAGTTCTTC. Full variable domain (outside the CDR3, taken from reference TRBV7-9 and TRBJ2-1): DTGVSQNPRHKITKRGQNVTFRCDPISEHNRLYWYRQTLGQGPEFLTYFQNEAQLEKSRLLSDRFSAERPKGSFSTLEIQRTEQGDSAMYLCASSAPGLPDNEQFFGPGTRLTVL.

This sequence joins TRBV30 and TRBJ2-7; weak D call: TRBD1 (6 bases). V was trimmed by 3 bases and J by 2 bases, leaving 20 bases between them. In germline, CDR1 is GTSNPN, CDR2 SVGIG (reference sequence). The CDR3 covers 16 residues. The CDR3 nucleotides read TGTGCCTGGAGCCATTGGCAGGGGCGAGGTACCTACGAGCAGTACTTC. Its translation: CAWSHWQGRGTYEQYF.

This clone has just a few counts. V usage is TRBV5-1 and J usage is TRBJ2-7; D unresolved. Trimming left V 0 bases short and J 2 bases short, with 9 bases between. Germline V lookup: CDR1 SGHRS, CDR2 YFSETQ. The CDR3 length is 14 residues. The CDR3: CASSLATPPYEQYF. The DNA of the CDR3 is TGCGCCAGCAGCTTGGCAACTCCCCCCTACGAGCAGTACTTC.

J is TRBJ1-6 and V is TRBV7-2; 8 bases are shared with TRBD1. V shed 5 bases and J 0 bases; nucleotides not matched to a gene: 9. There are 18 residues in the CDR3. Germline-derived CDR1 and CDR2 are SGHTA and FQGNSA. The CDR3 reads CASSDRQGLSSYNSPLHF. In nucleotides, the CDR3 is TGTGCCAGCAGCGACAGACAGGGGTTGAGCTCCTATAATTCACCCCTCCACTTT. Filled out from reference TRBV7-2 and TRBJ1-6, the complete variable domain reads GAGVSQSPSNKVTEKGKDVELRCDPISGHTALYWYRQSLGQGLEFLIYFQGNSAPDKSGLPSDRFSAERTGGSVSTLTIQRTQQEDSAVYLCASSDRQGLSSYNSPLHFGNGTRLTVT.

The chain is built from TRBV19 and TRBJ1-1, with TRBD1 identical over 7 bases. Looked up from germline, CDR1 is LNHDA and CDR2 is SQIVND (reference sequence). The CDR3 has 15 amino acids. V lost 6 bases and J lost 1; bases outside the gene matches: 8. The CDR3 coding sequence is TGTGCCAGTAGCAAAGACAGGGCGGGGAACACTGAAGCTTTCTTT. It specifies CASSKDRAGNTEAFF.

This clone was counted once. The V gene is TRBV2, the J gene TRBJ2-3, with D tentatively TRBD2 (6 bases). The CDR3 loop spans 12 amino acids. Between the trimmed V and J ends, which lost 5 bases and 7 bases, there was a span of 10 bases. CDR1 is SNHLY, CDR2 FYNNEI, per germline. The CDR3 sequence is CASSYSGNTQYF. The CDR3 DNA follows: TGTGCCAGCAGTTATAGCGGTAATACGCAGTATTTT.

The chain uses TRBV30 and TRBJ1-1; unclear D gene. The germline gives CDR1 GTSNPN, CDR2 SVGIG (reference sequence). The V and J ends lost 0 bases and 0 bases respectively, with 5 bases between them. The CDR3 has 13 residues. CDR3 amino acids: CAWSVIMNTEAFF. The DNA for the CDR3 is TGTGCCTGGAGTGTAATTATGAACACTGAAGCTTTCTTT.

V gene TRBV9 combines with J gene TRBJ2-7; D unresolved. From germline, CDR1 is SGDLS and CDR2 YYNGEE. The CDR3 has 13 residues. Trimming pared 0 bases from V and 1 base from J, leaving 5 bases between. The CDR3 is CASSVGGSYEQYF. The CDR3 region has the DNA TGTGCCAGCAGCGTAGGAGGTTCCTACGAGCAGTACTTC.

The J gene is TRBJ2-2, the V gene TRBV4-1, with D hard to call. V gave up 0 bases and J gave up 6 bases, with 5 bases separating them. The CDR3 consists of 13 residues. The germline CDR1 and CDR2 sequences are MGHRA and YSYEKL. The CDR3 is CASSQEAAGELFF. The CDR3, as DNA: TGCGCCAGCAGCCAAGAAGCCGCCGGGGAGCTGTTTTTT.

J is TRBJ1-5 and V is TRBV25-1; 9 nucleotides agree with TRBD1. The CDR3 spans 16 residues. Trimming cost V 6 bases and J 4 bases; bases outside gene matches: 10. Germline loops: CDR1 MGHDK, CDR2 SYGVNS. CDR3 amino acids: CASSEPGQGTNQPQHF. In DNA form, the CDR3 reads TGTGCCAGCAGCGAACCGGGACAGGGCACGAATCAGCCCCAGCATTTT.

The genes are TRBV7-8 and TRBJ2-7; the match to TRBD1 covers 7 bases. This CDR3 has 15 amino acids. Germline CDR1 reads SGHVS; CDR2 reads FQNEAQ. J lost 2 bases, V lost 0 bases, and 4 bases had no gene match. The DNA of the CDR3 is TGTGCCAGCAGCTTAGCCCCGGGACAGACCTACGAGCAGTACTTC. Protein sequence: CASSLAPGQTYEQYF.

This sequence joins TRBV7-9 and TRBJ2-3; tentatively, D is TRBD2 (6 bases). V was cut by 2 bases and J by 5 bases, with 14 bases left in between. Germline CDR1 SEHNR, CDR2 FQNEAQ (reference sequence). CDR3 length: 15 amino acids. CDR3 region: CASSLMGGVEDTQYF. CDR3 coding DNA: TGTGCCAGCAGCTTAATGGGGGGAGTGGAAGATACGCAGTATTTT.